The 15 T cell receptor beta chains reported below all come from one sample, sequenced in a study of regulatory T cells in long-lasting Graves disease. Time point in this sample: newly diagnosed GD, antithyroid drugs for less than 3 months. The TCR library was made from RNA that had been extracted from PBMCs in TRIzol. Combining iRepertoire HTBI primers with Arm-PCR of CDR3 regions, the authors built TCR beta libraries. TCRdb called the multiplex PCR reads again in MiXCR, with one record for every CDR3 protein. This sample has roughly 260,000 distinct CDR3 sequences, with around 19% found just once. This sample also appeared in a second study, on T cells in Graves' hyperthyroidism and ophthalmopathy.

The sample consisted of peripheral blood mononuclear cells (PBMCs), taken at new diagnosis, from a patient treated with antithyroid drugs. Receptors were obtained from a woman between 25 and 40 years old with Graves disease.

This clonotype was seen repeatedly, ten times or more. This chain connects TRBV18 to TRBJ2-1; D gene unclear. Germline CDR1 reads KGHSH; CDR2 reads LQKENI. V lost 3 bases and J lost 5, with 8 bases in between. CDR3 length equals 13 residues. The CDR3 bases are TGTGCCAGCTCACCCATAATAAACAATGAGCAGTTCTTC. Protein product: CASSPIINNEQFF.

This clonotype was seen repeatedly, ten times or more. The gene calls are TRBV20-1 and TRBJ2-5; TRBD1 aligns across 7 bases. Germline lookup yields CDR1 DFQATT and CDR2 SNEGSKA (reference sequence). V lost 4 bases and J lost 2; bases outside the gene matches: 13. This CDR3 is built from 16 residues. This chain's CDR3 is CSANPLDRRLQETQYF. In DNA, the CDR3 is TGCAGTGCTAATCCCCTGGACAGGAGATTACAAGAGACCCAGTACTTC.

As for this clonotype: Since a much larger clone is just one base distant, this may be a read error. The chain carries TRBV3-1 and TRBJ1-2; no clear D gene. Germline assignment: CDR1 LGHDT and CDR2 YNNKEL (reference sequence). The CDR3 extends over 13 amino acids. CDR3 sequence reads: CGSSSHGVYGYTF. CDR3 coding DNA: TGTGGCAGCAGCTCTCACGGGGTTTATGGCTACACCTTC.

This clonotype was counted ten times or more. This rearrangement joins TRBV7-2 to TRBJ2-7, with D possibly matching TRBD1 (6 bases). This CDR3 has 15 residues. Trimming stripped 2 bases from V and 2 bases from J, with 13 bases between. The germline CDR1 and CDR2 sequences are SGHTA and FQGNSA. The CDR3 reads CASSLFTGSTYEQYF. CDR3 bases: TGTGCCAGCAGCTTATTCACAGGGAGTACCTACGAGCAGTACTTC. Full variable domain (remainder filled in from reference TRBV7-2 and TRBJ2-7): GAGVSQSPSNKVTEKGKDVELRCDPISGHTALYWYRQSLGQGLEFLIYFQGNSAPDKSGLPSDRFSAERTGGSVSTLTIQRTQQEDSAVYLCASSLFTGSTYEQYFGPGTRLTVT.

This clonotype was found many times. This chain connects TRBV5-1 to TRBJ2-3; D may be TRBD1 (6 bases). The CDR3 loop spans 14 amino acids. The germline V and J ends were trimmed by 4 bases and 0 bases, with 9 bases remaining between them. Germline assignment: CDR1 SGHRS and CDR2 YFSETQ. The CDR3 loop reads CASSQGHSTDTQYF. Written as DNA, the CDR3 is TGCGCCAGCAGCCAGGGGCATAGCACAGATACGCAGTATTTT.

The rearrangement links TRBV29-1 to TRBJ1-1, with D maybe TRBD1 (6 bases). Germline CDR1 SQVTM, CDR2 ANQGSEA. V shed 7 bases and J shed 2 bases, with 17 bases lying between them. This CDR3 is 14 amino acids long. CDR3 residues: CSGGYREDNTEAFF. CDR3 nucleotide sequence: TGCAGCGGTGGCTACAGGGAGGATAACACTGAAGCTTTCTTT.

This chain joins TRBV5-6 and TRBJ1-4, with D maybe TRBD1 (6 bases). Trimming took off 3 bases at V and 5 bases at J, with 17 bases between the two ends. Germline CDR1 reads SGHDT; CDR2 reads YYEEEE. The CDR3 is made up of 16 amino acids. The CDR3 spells CASSSKTGNWNEKLFF. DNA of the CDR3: TGTGCCAGCAGCTCAAAAACAGGGAATTGGAATGAAAAACTGTTTTTT. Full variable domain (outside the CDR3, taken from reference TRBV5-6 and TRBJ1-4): DAGVTQSPTHLIKTRGQQVTLRCSPKSGHDTVSWYQQALGQGPQFIFQYYEEEERQRGNFPDRFSGHQFPNYSSELNVNALLLGDSALYLCASSSKTGNWNEKLFFGSGTQLSVL.

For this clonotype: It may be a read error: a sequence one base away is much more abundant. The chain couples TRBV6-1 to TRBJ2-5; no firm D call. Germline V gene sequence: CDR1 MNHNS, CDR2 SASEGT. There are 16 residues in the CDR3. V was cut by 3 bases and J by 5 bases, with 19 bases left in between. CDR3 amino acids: CASSDPGLWLTETQYF. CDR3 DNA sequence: TGTGCCAGCAGTGACCCCGGGTTGTGGTTGACGGAGACCCAGTACTTC.

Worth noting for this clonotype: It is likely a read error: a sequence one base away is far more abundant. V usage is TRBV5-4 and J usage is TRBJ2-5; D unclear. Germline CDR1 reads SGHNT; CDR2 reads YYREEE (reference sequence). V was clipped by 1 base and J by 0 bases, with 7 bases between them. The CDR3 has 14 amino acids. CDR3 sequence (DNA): TGTGCCAGCAGCTTGTTGAAGAACCAAGAGACCCAGTACTTC. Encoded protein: CASSLLKNQETQYF.

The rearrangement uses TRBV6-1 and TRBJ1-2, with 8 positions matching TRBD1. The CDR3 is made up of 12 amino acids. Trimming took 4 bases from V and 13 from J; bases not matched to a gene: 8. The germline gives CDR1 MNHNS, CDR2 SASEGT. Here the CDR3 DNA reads TGTGCCAGCAGTGTTAAGCAGGGGGCTAGCACCTTC. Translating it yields CASSVKQGASTF.

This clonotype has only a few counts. The CDR3 coding sequence is TGTGCCAGCAGTGAGAGCAGGGTAGGAAATTCACCCCTCCACTTT. As protein: CASSESRVGNSPLHF. V is TRBV6-1 and J is TRBJ1-6, with D maybe TRBD1 (5 bases). The CDR3 contains 15 residues. V was pared by 3 bases and J by 7 bases, with 13 bases between. From germline, CDR1 is MNHNS and CDR2 SASEGT.

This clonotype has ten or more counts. The CDR3 region has the DNA TGTGCCAGCAGGCCATACAGGGCAGATCAGCCCCAGCATTTT. It codes for CASRPYRADQPQHF. The chain recombines TRBV6-1 with TRBJ1-5; D might be TRBD1 (6 bases). The V gene lost 6 bases and the J gene lost 5 bases, with 14 bases spanning the gap. This CDR3 is 14 amino acids long. Per germline, CDR1 MNHNS and CDR2 SASEGT.

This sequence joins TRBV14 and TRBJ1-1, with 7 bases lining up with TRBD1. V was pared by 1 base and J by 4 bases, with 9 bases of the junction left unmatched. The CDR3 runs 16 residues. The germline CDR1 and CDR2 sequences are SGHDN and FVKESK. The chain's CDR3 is CASSQVGGSFGTEAFF. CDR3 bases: TGTGCCAGCAGCCAAGTAGGGGGCAGTTTCGGCACTGAAGCTTTCTTT.

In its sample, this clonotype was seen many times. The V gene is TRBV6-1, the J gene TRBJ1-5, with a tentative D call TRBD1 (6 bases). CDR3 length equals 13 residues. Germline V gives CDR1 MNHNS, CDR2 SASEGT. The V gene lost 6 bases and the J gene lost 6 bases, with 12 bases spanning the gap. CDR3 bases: TGTGCCAGCAGACAGGGTTGCGTTCAGCCCCAGCATTTT. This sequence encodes CASRQGCVQPQHF.

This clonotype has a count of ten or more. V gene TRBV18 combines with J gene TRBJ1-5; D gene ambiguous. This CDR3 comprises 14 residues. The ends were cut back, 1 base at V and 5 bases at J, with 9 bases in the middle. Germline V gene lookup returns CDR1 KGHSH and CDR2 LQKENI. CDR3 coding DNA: TGTGCCAGCTCACCACAGGGTACCGATCAGCCCCAGCATTTT. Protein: CASSPQGTDQPQHF.